This TCR beta chain was recovered during a study of blood T cell repertoires in COVID-19. Study overall: T cells, B-cell-depleted T cells, or PBMCs provided the cDNA or gDNA that served as material.

Participants' reported clinical history set cohort assignment. Cohort 3 recovered donors had two negative PCRs, clearance, or symptom resolution. The V gene's germline CDR1 is LGHDT and CDR2 YNNKEL (reference sequence). V was clipped by 1 base and J by 5 bases; unmatched bases: 5. CDR3 length: 16 amino acids. Original analysis: By means of reference gene primer amplification, nucleated cell counts were estimated. The method was immunoSEQ multiplex PCR; TCRdb's version includes in-frame clones alone and lacks a portion of them. That table is the source of V, J and clone size, and D and trimming were worked out from the DNA. The sample holds 150,000 or so clones, around 80% seen once.

This chain joins TRBV3-1 (or the pseudogene TRBV3-2) and TRBJ2-5; the match to TRBD2 covers 12 bases. The receptor was derived from a woman in her forties or fifties who had recovered from COVID-19. The sample consisted of PBMCs or T cells enriched from blood (not recorded which). The CDR3: CASSQGLAGGMETQYF. CDR3 nucleotides: TGTGCCAGCAGCCAAGGGCTAGCGGGGGGGATGGAGACCCAGTACTTC.